The sequence of this T cell receptor (beta chain) was determined in a study of T cells in women clearing cervical HPV infection. Study summary: Women with histologically confirmed HPV16-related CIN3 or worse, 2 with invasive cancer, served as cases. Case blood was drawn when the lesion was first found; control blood after infection became undetectable. Cases' blood sampling followed lesion detection by median about 150 days (90 to 200).

As regards this clone: The CDR3 is cut off 3 residues early in the read; its end comes from the germline J gene.

immunoSEQ multiplex PCR used an average of 1200 ng genomic DNA. Profiling relied on immunoSEQ multiplex PCR, and the TCRdb table lists in-frame clones only, not all of them. Here the sample table reports more than 20,000 clones. CDR3 length: 15 amino acids. The V and J ends lost 1 base and 2 bases respectively, with 11 bases between them. From germline, CDR1 is MGHRA and CDR2 YSYEKL. This chain connects TRBV4-1 to TRBJ1-1; TRBD1 is a possible D gene (5 bases). The sequencing input was blood buffy coat. The clonotype originates from a woman aged 18-70 years with a cervical HPV16 infection that either progressed to CIN3+ or cleared (not recorded which). The sequenced part of the CDR3 DNA is TGCGCCAGCAGCCAAGTGGGGAGGGGAAACACTGAA. Amino acids: CASSQVGRGNTE. From start to end, the CDR3 is CASSQVGRGNTEAFF.